This T cell receptor beta chain emerged from a study of OX40 agonist ivuxolimab in advanced cancers. Germline V gives CDR1 MRHNA, CDR2 SNTAGT. This CDR3 is 17 amino acids long. V lost 3 bases to trimming and J lost 5 bases, with 20 bases between them. Sequenced by immunoSEQ multiplex PCR; TCRdb stores in-frame clones only, minus some. This sample has tens of thousands of clones, with around 82% found just once. This chain links TRBV6-4 with TRBJ2-1; D could derive from TRBD1 or TRBD2 (6 bases each). This sample comprised CD4+ or CD8+ T cells sorted from blood, obtained in a trial of the OX40 agonist ivuxolimab. This sequence was found in an adult with an advanced solid tumor such as melanoma, head and neck, liver or kidney cancer. The CDR3 DNA is TGTGCCAGCAGTGAAGGCGTAGGGGGAGGCGGAAACAATGAGCAGTTCTTC. This gives the protein CASSEGVGGGGNNEQFF.